The present T cell receptor (beta chain) was sequenced within a study of cytomegalovirus exposure and HLA in healthy donors. Trimming stripped 6 bases from V and 2 bases from J, with 15 bases between. The CDR3 consists of 16 residues. Looked up from germline, CDR1 is SGHDT and CDR2 is YYEEEE. The PCR ran on 60 Vbeta and 13 Jbeta primers. Generated by immunoSEQ multiplex PCR, the TCRdb table keeps only in-frame clones and is missing some. The data contain 130,000 to 150,000 clones, roughly 73% of them singletons. The material sequenced was PBMCs. The chain joins TRBV5-6 to TRBJ2-6; D gene uncertain. This TCR came from a human donor in good health. CDR3 nucleotides: TGTGCCAGCACCTCTTTTCGAGTTCCTGGGGCCAACGTCCTGACTTTC. Amino acids: CASTSFRVPGANVLTF.